One sample yielded the 14 T cell receptor beta chains listed below, sequenced in a study of blood T cell repertoires in COVID-19. Method: immunoSEQ multiplex PCR; TCRdb's copy keeps in-frame clones and lacks some. In the table there are around 120,000 clones, approximately 83% of which are singletons. The sample taken for sequencing was peripheral blood. The receptors here all came from a man in his forties with active or convalescent COVID-19.

This clone was seen once. The chain carries TRBV6-5 and TRBJ2-5, with 9 bases lining up with TRBD1. The CDR3 covers 14 residues. CDR1 is MNHEY and CDR2 is SVGAGI in the germline V gene. Here the CDR3 DNA reads TGTGCTACCCATGGACAGGGGTTGGGAGAGACCCAGTACTTC. This translates into CATHGQGLGETQYF.

This clone was seen a handful of times. The chain couples TRBV10-3 to TRBJ2-3; 8 nucleotides line up with TRBD1. The CDR3 extends over 12 amino acids. V was pared by 11 bases and J by 2 bases, with 3 bases of the junction left unmatched. Germline V gives CDR1 ENHRY, CDR2 SYGVKD. The CDR3 DNA reads TGTGCCTCACAGGGGGACACAGATACGCAGTATTTT. Translation gives CASQGDTDTQYF.

The chain recombines TRBV6-5 with TRBJ2-2, with 11 bases identical to TRBD1. CDR3 length: 15 residues. Trimming took 5 bases from V and 5 from J; bases not matched to a gene: 4. CDR1 MNHEY and CDR2 SVGAGI come from the germline V gene. CDR3 coding DNA: TGTGCCAGCAGTCCGGGACAGGGGGGAACCGGGGAGCTGTTTTTT. It yields the protein CASSPGQGGTGELFF.

Of note for this clone: The identical CDR3 is also encoded by other nucleotide sequences in the sample. The rearrangement links TRBV6-4 to TRBJ1-1, with 8 bases fitting TRBD1. J gave up 4 bases and V 2 bases, and 3 bases lay outside the gene matches. Germline V CDR1 and CDR2: MRHNA, SNTAGT. This CDR3 is built from 14 residues. CDR3 sequence: CASSDTDRGTEAFF. For the CDR3, the DNA is TGTGCCAGCAGTGACACCGACAGGGGCACTGAAGCTTTCTTT.

There are a few counts of this clone. The CDR3 nucleotides are TGTGCCAGCAGCCAAAGGGTTCAGGTGACAGGGGCCCCCGAGCAGTACTTC. It yields the protein CASSQRVQVTGAPEQYF. V and J are TRBV7-2 and TRBJ2-7; 8 nucleotides agree with TRBD1. The CDR3 loop spans 17 amino acids. After removal of 5 bases from V and 6 bases from J, the junction contained 18 bases not matched to a gene. The germline gives CDR1 SGHTA, CDR2 FQGNSA.

J is TRBJ2-2 and V is TRBV5-1, with D tentatively TRBD1 (6 bases). CDR3 length equals 13 residues. The ends were cut back, 6 bases at V and 3 bases at J, with 9 bases in the middle. The germline CDR1 and CDR2 sequences are SGHRS and YFSETQ. CDR3 sequence: CASTRGDTGELFF. CDR3 sequence (DNA): TGCGCCAGCACCAGGGGTGACACCGGGGAGCTGTTTTTT.

This clone came up a few times. The chain joins TRBV5-1 to TRBJ2-7, with 8 positions matching TRBD1. Germline V lookup: CDR1 SGHRS, CDR2 YFSETQ. This CDR3 is 16 amino acids long. With 1 base clipped from V and 3 bases from J, the junction kept 9 bases outside the gene matches. The CDR3 is CASSLTSGTGLYEQYF. CDR3 DNA sequence: TGCGCCAGCAGCTTGACATCTGGGACAGGCCTCTACGAGCAGTACTTC. Combining the CDR3 with reference TRBV5-1 and TRBJ2-7 gives the whole variable domain KAGVTQTPRYLIKTRGQQVTLSCSPISGHRSVSWYQQTPGQGLQFLFEYFSETQRNKGNFPGRFSGRQFSNSRSEMNVSTLELGDSALYLCASSLTSGTGLYEQYFGPGTRLTVT.

The rearrangement joins TRBV7-9 to TRBJ2-7; 9 nucleotides agree with TRBD1. V trimming: 5 bases; J trimming: 7 bases; junction bases outside the gene matches: 6. Germline assignment: CDR1 SEHNR and CDR2 FQNEAQ (reference sequence). The CDR3 is made up of 13 amino acids. CDR3 DNA: TGTGCCAGCAGCGAGCAGACAGGGGGTGAGCAGTACTTC. This codes for CASSEQTGGEQYF. The whole variable domain, filled in from reference TRBV7-9 and TRBJ2-7, reads DTGVSQNPRHKITKRGQNVTFRCDPISEHNRLYWYRQTLGQGPEFLTYFQNEAQLEKSRLLSDRFSAERPKGSFSTLEIQRTEQGDSAMYLCASSEQTGGEQYFGPGTRLTVT.

This clone was seen ten or more times. J is TRBJ1-4 and V is TRBV7-9; no clear D. The CDR3 is 12 amino acids. Germline V lookup: CDR1 SEHNR, CDR2 FQNEAQ (reference sequence). Trimming took 1 base from V and 14 from J, leaving 11 bases between them. The CDR3 nucleotides read TGTGCCAGCAGCTTAGACAGCGGCCCTCTGTTTTTT. It codes for CASSLDSGPLFF.

This clone was seen once. This chain links TRBV27 with TRBJ1-2; 9 bases are shared with TRBD1. The CDR3 spans 14 residues. Trimming at V came to 3 bases and at J to 4 bases, leaving 3 bases not matched to a gene. Germline V gene data show CDR1 as MNHEY and CDR2 as SMNVEV (reference sequence). In DNA, the CDR3 is TGTGCCAGCAGTTTCAGGACAGGGGCCTATGGCTACACCTTC. Amino acid sequence: CASSFRTGAYGYTF.

The genes are TRBV6-5 and TRBJ1-5; D is unclear. V dropped 6 bases and J dropped 4 bases, with 16 bases sitting between them. This CDR3 is built from 15 residues. Germline V CDR1 and CDR2: MNHEY, SVGAGI. CDR3 nucleotide sequence: TGTGCCAGCAGATCGACGGGTTATCGGAATCAGCCCCAGCATTTT. Protein product: CASRSTGYRNQPQHF.

The gene calls are TRBV7-9 and TRBJ2-3, with TRBD1 identical over 7 bases. The germline gives CDR1 SEHNR, CDR2 FQNEAQ (reference sequence). V shed 4 bases and J 0 bases; nucleotides not matched to a gene: 4. The CDR3 spans 15 residues. CDR3 sequence (DNA): TGTGCCAGCAGCTCCGGGACAGTAAGCACAGATACGCAGTATTTT. It translates to CASSSGTVSTDTQYF.

This chain uses TRBV5-1 with TRBJ2-3; 7 bases agree with TRBD2. The V gene end was trimmed by 9 bases and the J gene end by 4 bases; junction bases not matched to a gene: 11. This CDR3 region has 14 residues. Germline V CDR1 and CDR2: SGHRS, YFSETQ. CDR3: CATTRGGLADTQYF. The CDR3 DNA is TGCGCCACTACCCGGGGAGGGTTGGCAGATACGCAGTATTTT.

The chain carries TRBV18 and TRBJ1-1; D gene uncertain. Looked up from germline, CDR1 is KGHSH and CDR2 is LQKENI. The CDR3 is 12 residues long. The V gene lost 5 bases and the J gene lost 1 base, with 5 bases spanning the gap. The CDR3 is CASSLQNTEAFF. The CDR3 nucleotides are TGTGCCAGCTCATTACAGAACACTGAAGCTTTCTTT.